This T cell receptor beta chain was found in a study of beta chain features in type 1 diabetes (dated by TCRdb to about 2018). Concerning the study at large: Patients and healthy donors did not differ in mean age, gender distribution, total cell number or subset yield. The study compared TCRB repertoires of sorted circulating CD4+ T cell subsets between recently diagnosed type 1 diabetes patients and matched healthy donors. Regulatory and stem cell-like memory subsets were obtained from only 8 patients and roughly eight healthy donors, while naive and central memory subsets were obtained from all 28 donors. Across all samples, some 99 million sorted cells were examined, and cell number per subset correlated strongly with RNA yield.

All of the isolated RNA was reverse transcribed with the High Capacity cDNA Reverse Transcription Kit, so expressed TCRB transcripts were sequenced. Deep immunoSEQ sequencing was applied to naive, central memory and regulatory T cell samples, giving an average of roughly 3.6 million total reads per sample. After sorted cells were lysed in RLT buffer, RNA was extracted with DNase-treated RNeasy Micro or Mini kits, with the choice depending on cell number. To prevent cross-contamination, every cell subset was processed on its own, while patient and healthy donor samples were processed together. Using the immunoSEQ multiplex PCR, TCRB sequences were amplified from cDNA into 87-bp fragments spanning the CDR3 region. Amplicons were sequenced on the Illumina HiSeq platform. The authors' pipeline ran thus. Synthetic template baselines were used to correct PCR bias computationally, reads within Hamming distance 2 were collapsed together, and singletons that could not be merged were discarded. By aligning reads against IMGT, V, D and J genes, CDR3 length, and insertions or deletions at six rearrangement sites were assigned. Within each subset, clonotype counts were normalized to sorted cell number, and only after that were true diversity and Gini coefficients computed with the tcR R package. The overlap coefficient, calculated on TCRB nucleotide sequences, was used to measure repertoire sharing. TCRdb provides this immuneACCESS table in a form limited to in-frame rearrangements. Some clones are lacking; in checked studies, under half of them reflect an unresolved V gene, and why the rest are absent is not known. V and J calls and clone size are those listed in that table; D and trimming were worked out from the DNA. This sample lists about 160,000 clones; about 8.1% were detected once. The ten biggest clones cover approximately 0.54% of the sample.

Note on this clone: No antigen is known for it. Per-base qualities were not stored, and no clone one base away is much larger.

Points the paper makes about the study in general: Because cDNA rather than genomic DNA was sequenced, highly expressing activated cells could have been over-represented, although no difference in activation and CD3 levels was found between groups. The naive, central memory and regulatory TCRB repertoires appeared to resemble one another more closely among patients than among healthy donors. Type 1 diabetes patients showed a moderate but significant shortening of TCRB CDR3 length in all four CD4+ subsets. Shorter templates might be favored by PCR, yet because patient and control samples were amplified and corrected together, any such skew would affect both groups equally. Only small numbers of individuals were included in the HLA sub-analyses, which left unresolved whether HLA type had any influence on TCRB rearrangement. At VDJ recombination sites, patients with type 1 diabetes made fewer insertions and deleted more nucleotides, a pattern implying thymic rearrangement abnormalities.

The CDR3 starts with the cysteine, ends with the phenylalanine, and has 18 residues. Of the read, only the CDR3 DNA is kept; its 54 bases are in frame from base 1. From each donor, a single peripheral blood sample of about 100 mL on average was drawn into heparinised tubes. A BD FACSAria II was used to sort naive, central memory, regulatory and stem cell-like memory CD4+ T cells with a panel that included CD45RO, CCR7, CD25, CD127, CD95 and CD27. All sorted populations exceeded 95% purity. PBMCs were separated immediately by Lymphoprep density gradient centrifugation and were stained directly, without being cultured. To minimize batch effects, samples were stained and sorted in pairs, one healthy donor with one patient per experiment.

The sequence derives from a woman under 30 with type 1 diabetes. Rearrangement joined TRBV21-1 to TRBJ1-5. TRBV21-1 counts as a pseudogene. What was sequenced was central memory CD4+ T cells from blood. The CDR3 sequence is CASSKALLGWAAGQPQHF. The DNA sequence is as follows: TGTGCCAGCAGCAAAGCGCTTTTAGGGTGGGCCGCGGGACAGCCCCAGCATTTT.